The subject of this entry is one T cell receptor (beta chain). Its antigen is unknown. Measured with immunoSEQ multiplex PCR; TCRdb has only the in-frame clones, and not every one. The profile covers 150,000 to 200,000 clones, with around nine tenths appearing a single time and 4% to 4.5% taken by the ten largest. Germline CDR1 is LNHDA and CDR2 is SQIVND (reference sequence). V lost 11 bases to trimming and J lost 7 bases, with 20 bases between them. This CDR3 region has 13 residues. The data originate from a study of cytomegalovirus exposure and HLA in healthy donors. Study observations and caveats: Among the CMV-associated chains, a few were confirmed in vitro as specific for CMV antigens.

This receptor was taken from a man aged 18 to 30 in good health and CMV-seropositive. The chain recombines TRBV19 with TRBJ2-5, with D tentatively TRBD1 (6 bases). Sequencing was done on a sample of PBMCs. Here the CDR3 reads CASQGRWQGTQYF. CDR3 DNA: TGTGCCTCGCAGGGGCGATGGCAGGGGACCCAGTACTTC.